This T cell receptor (beta chain) comes out of a study of vaccination effects on CD4 cells after COVID-19. Study at large: BNT162b2 vaccine or mRNA-1273 vaccine was given to participants in two doses.

Antigen-specific CD4+ T cells were expanded with viral peptide pools in the ViraFEST assay before sequencing. Culture lasted roughly 9 days before CD4+ T cell isolation. Nucleocapsid antibodies were negative in the vaccine recipients, who had never had SARS-CoV-2 infection. Cells had half their medium changed to IL-2 medium on days 3 and 7. On this clone: Its antigen is not identified.

General study points: There were few convalescent patients in the study and no early post-infection timepoints.

Method: immunoSEQ multiplex PCR; TCRdb's copy keeps in-frame clones and lacks some. The table includes 50,000 to 75,000 clones, roughly 79% detected once. Sequencing was performed on CD4+ T cells from PBMCs cultured with HCoV-229E spike peptides, taken before COVID-19 vaccination. This receptor was taken from a human donor who received a COVID-19 vaccine.

CDR3 bases: TGTGCCAGCAGCGTATACTTGGATGAAAAACTGTTTTTT. It specifies CASSVYLDEKLFF. The chain employs TRBV7-2 and TRBJ1-4; D unresolved. This CDR3 region has 13 residues. V gave up 5 bases and J gave up 6 bases, with 10 bases separating them. Germline V gene lookup returns CDR1 SGHTA and CDR2 FQGNSA.